The 8 T cell receptor beta chains in this list originate from one sample, sequenced in a study of T-cell reconstitution after alpha-beta-depleted transplantation in children. Preparation of the TCRbeta library was carried out with unique molecular identifiers. MiXCR, applied by TCRdb to the PCR reads, yields one record per CDR3 protein. This table has over 200,000 distinct CDR3 sequences, around a sixth appearing once. Sequences were derived from PBMCs, mostly from graft donor cells, sampled 360 days after TCRalphabeta/CD19-depleted stem cell transplant. The receptors derive from a male patient aged 2-15 years who had a stem cell transplant for acute lymphoblastic leukemia, so the T cells may come from the graft donor.

In its sample, this clonotype was seen a few times. This rearrangement joins TRBV12-3 or TRBV12-4 to TRBJ2-1; 8 nucleotides agree with TRBD2. V dropped 3 bases and J dropped 1; count of bases not matched to a gene: 20. The length of the CDR3 is 21 residues. The CDR3 is CASSFGVEGGRSGRSYNEQFF. The CDR3 DNA sequence: TGTGCCAGCAGTTTTGGTGTTGAGGGAGGAAGGAGCGGGAGATCCTACAATGAGCAGTTCTTC.

The sample holds a few counts of this clonotype. The chain couples TRBV15 to TRBJ2-7; D may be TRBD1 or TRBD2 (5 bases each). The CDR3 is 17 residues long. Germline V gene lookup returns CDR1 LNHNV and CDR2 YYDKDF (reference sequence). Trimming cost V 0 bases and J 2 bases, with 17 bases left between them. CDR3 DNA: TGTGCCACCAGCAGAGATCGGGATTGGGGCAGGGCCTACGAGCAGTACTTC. This codes for CATSRDRDWGRAYEQYF.

This chain joins TRBV20-1 and TRBJ2-5, with 7 bases lining up with TRBD2. This CDR3 has 15 residues. With V trimmed by 5 bases and J by 2 bases, 11 bases remained unmatched. Germline V CDR1 and CDR2: DFQATT, SNEGSKA (reference sequence). The CDR3 region has the DNA TGCAGTGCTCCGCGACGGCCAGCGGGACAAGAGACCCAGTACTTC. This encodes CSAPRRPAGQETQYF.

This clonotype was seen only a few times. This chain's CDR3 is CSARPGAGANYEQYF. The CDR3 nucleotides read TGCAGTGCTAGACCGGGGGCAGGGGCAAACTACGAGCAGTACTTC. This rearrangement joins TRBV20-1 to TRBJ2-7; D may match TRBD1 or TRBD2 (6 bases each). The CDR3 covers 15 residues. Germline V CDR1 and CDR2: DFQATT, SNEGSKA (reference sequence). Trimming left V 2 bases short and J 3 bases short, with 17 bases between.

This clonotype was seen only a few times. This chain joins TRBV6-2 or TRBV6-3 and TRBJ2-4, with 15 bases matching TRBD2. Germline lookup yields CDR1 MNHEY and CDR2 SVGEGT. The CDR3 runs to 19 residues. Trimming took 8 bases from V and 9 from J; bases not matched to a gene: 20. The CDR3 is CASGLRQRTSGRADFIQYF. The CDR3 coding sequence is TGTGCCAGCGGACTTCGACAACGGACTAGCGGGAGGGCCGACTTCATTCAGTACTTC.

This clonotype was seen a few times. The chain links TRBV7-8 to TRBJ2-3; D call uncertain. Trimming pared 5 bases from V and 0 bases from J, leaving 15 bases between. Germline CDR1 is SGHVS and CDR2 is FQNEAQ. This CDR3 contains 16 residues. The CDR3 is CASSPSLDGSTDTQYF. The CDR3 nucleotides read TGTGCCAGCAGCCCATCCCTTGACGGTAGCACAGATACGCAGTATTTT.

This clonotype has just a few counts. The V gene is TRBV6-1, the J gene TRBJ1-2; D remains ambiguous. The CDR3 has 15 amino acids. V lost 0 bases and J lost 0, with 8 bases in between. From germline, CDR1 is MNHNS and CDR2 SASEGT. Here the CDR3 reads CASSEARSANYGYTF. As DNA, the CDR3 is TGTGCCAGCAGTGAAGCGCGCTCAGCTAACTATGGCTACACCTTC.

The sample holds a few counts of this clonotype. V and J are TRBV4-3 and TRBJ1-4; 8 positions match TRBD1. The germline V gene encodes CDR1 LGHNA and CDR2 YSLEER. V lost 6 bases to trimming and J lost 8 bases; unmatched junction nucleotides: 11. This CDR3 has 15 residues. The CDR3 spells CASRPGQGSREKLFF. CDR3 sequence (DNA): TGCGCCAGCAGACCAGGACAGGGATCCAGAGAAAAACTGTTTTTT.